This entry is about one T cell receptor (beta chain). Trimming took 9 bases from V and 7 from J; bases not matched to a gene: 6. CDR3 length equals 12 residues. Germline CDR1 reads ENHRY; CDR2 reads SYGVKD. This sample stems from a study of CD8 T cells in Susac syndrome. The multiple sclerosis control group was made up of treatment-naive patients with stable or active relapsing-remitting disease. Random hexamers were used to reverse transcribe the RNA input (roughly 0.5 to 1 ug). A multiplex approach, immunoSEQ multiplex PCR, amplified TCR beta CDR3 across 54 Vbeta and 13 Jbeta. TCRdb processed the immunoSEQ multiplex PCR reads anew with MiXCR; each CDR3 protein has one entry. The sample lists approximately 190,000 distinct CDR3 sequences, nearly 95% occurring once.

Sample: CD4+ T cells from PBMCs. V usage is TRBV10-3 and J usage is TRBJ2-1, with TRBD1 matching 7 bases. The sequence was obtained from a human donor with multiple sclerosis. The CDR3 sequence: CAIGTERNEQFF. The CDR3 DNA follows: TGTGCCATTGGGACAGAGCGGAATGAGCAGTTCTTC.